This TCR beta chain comes out of a study of CD8 T cells in ankylosing spondylitis. Each CDR3 protein gets one entry after TCRdb re-called the 5' RACE reads with MiXCR. The data show about 210,000 distinct CDR3 sequences, with around 6.6% seen just once and 12% to 15% held by the top ten. As concerns this clonotype: The antigen remains unidentified.

General study points: Past research had described some motif variants in reactive arthritis synovial fluid and blood. Apparently characteristic of ankylosing spondylitis blood was a TCR beta motif (roughly eight highly homologous variants).

Sequencing used blood, either unsorted or a sorted T cell fraction (not recorded which). The source of this sequence is a male donor with ankylosing spondylitis.

The CDR3 sequence: CASSLYAGGPGEQYF. CDR3 nucleotides: TGTGCCAGCAGCTTATATGCGGGAGGGCCGGGTGAGCAGTACTTC. The genes are TRBV11-2 and TRBJ2-7; 9 bases match TRBD2. The CDR3 covers 15 residues. CDR1 SGHAT and CDR2 FQNNGV come from the germline V gene. The V and J ends lost 2 bases and 7 bases, in that order; junction bases with no gene match: 9.